The TCR beta chain described here comes from a study of blood T cells in healthy people across ages. Study-wide results and limits: TCR beta diversity per million T cells fell roughly linearly with age. Samples with more naive T cells showed higher observed beta diversity.

Primers used in a second PCR of about 7 to 12 cycles were a sample-barcoded 5' primer and a J-beta primer mix. TCRdb re-derived calls from the 5' RACE reads in MiXCR, one entry per CDR3 protein. The table shows around 1,700,000 distinct CDR3 sequences, with approximately 30% occurring only once. A word on this clonotype: What it recognizes is unknown.

V shed 6 bases and J shed 6 bases, with 13 bases lying between them. This CDR3 region has 13 residues. Looked up from germline, CDR1 is SEHNR and CDR2 is FQNEAQ (reference sequence). Total RNA was isolated from each sample in quantities of at least 5 micrograms. This clonotype originated in a woman aged 25-40 years in good health. Sequenced input: blood. The chain carries TRBV7-9 and TRBJ2-3; a weak D match, TRBD2 (7 bases). The CDR3 coding sequence is TGTGCCAGCAGAGGGGGGGCGGGCGATACGCAGTATTTT. It yields the protein CASRGGAGDTQYF.